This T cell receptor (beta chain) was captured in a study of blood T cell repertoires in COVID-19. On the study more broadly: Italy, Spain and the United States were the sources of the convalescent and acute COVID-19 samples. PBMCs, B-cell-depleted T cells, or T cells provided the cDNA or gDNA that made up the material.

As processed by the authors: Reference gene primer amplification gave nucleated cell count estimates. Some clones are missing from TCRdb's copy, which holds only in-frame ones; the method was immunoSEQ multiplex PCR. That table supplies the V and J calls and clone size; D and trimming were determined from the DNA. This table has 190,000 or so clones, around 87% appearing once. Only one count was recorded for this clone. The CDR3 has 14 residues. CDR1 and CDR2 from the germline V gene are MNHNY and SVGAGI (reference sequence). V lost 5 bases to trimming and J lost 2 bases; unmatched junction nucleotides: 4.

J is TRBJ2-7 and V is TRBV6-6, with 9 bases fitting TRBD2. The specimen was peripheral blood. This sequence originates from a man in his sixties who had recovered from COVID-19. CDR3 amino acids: CASSLAGFAYEQYF. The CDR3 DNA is TGTGCCAGCAGTCTAGCGGGATTCGCCTACGAGCAGTACTTC.